Listed here is a single TCR beta chain. Its antigen remains unknown. Germline V lookup: CDR1 SGHRS, CDR2 YFSETQ. Trimming removed 5 bases at V and 0 bases at J, with 6 bases between. The CDR3 length is 13 residues. This sample is part of a study of beta chain features in type 1 diabetes. General observations from the study: Within each of all four CD4+ subsets, Type 1 diabetes patients had TCRB CDR3s that were moderately but significantly shorter.

The study reverse transcribed the entire isolated RNA, so it sequenced expressed TCRB transcripts. Method: immunoSEQ multiplex PCR; TCRdb's copy keeps in-frame clones and lacks some. The repertoire has 200,000 to 250,000 clones, 16% of them found once; the top ten carry less than 0.09%. The receptor was isolated from a man aged 25 to 40 with type 1 diabetes. Material: naive CD4+ T cells from blood. The V and J genes are TRBV5-1 and TRBJ2-4; D is ambiguous. The chain's CDR3 is CASRGQAKNIQYF. DNA of the CDR3: TGCGCCAGCAGGGGTCAAGCCAAAAACATTCAGTACTTC.